The entry that follows covers one TCR beta chain sequence. Its antigen is not identified. The data were obtained in a study of Ad26.COV2.S vaccination and SARS-CoV-2 variants. Study overall: Trial arm assignment for the donor was COV1001 Ad26.COV2.S. Ad26.COV2.S, an intramuscular injection, was given once or twice 56 days apart. Study-level findings and limits: From the TCR breadth and depth analyses, total T cell responses may have been underestimated.

Treatment noted: around 19 received Ad26.COV2.S at low or high dose, single or two shots; 5 received placebo; per-sample allocation not given. Sampling was done on day 63 after the first vaccine or placebo injection. Generated by immunoSEQ multiplex PCR, the TCRdb table keeps only in-frame clones and is missing some. The sample has 350,000 to 500,000 clones, 90% seen once. CDR1 is SGHDT, CDR2 YYEEEE, per germline. The V end was cut by 1 base, the J end by 2 bases, with 13 bases between. The length of the CDR3 is 15 residues. The gene calls are TRBV5-6 and TRBJ2-7; perhaps D is TRBD1 or TRBD2 (5 bases each). The origin of this receptor is a person between 18 and 65 years old who received the Ad26.COV2.S COVID-19 vaccine or a placebo. The source was peripheral blood, collected in a trial of Ad26.COV2.S vaccine versus placebo. The CDR3 DNA reads as TGTGCCAGCAGCTTGATGCTAGCAGGGCCCTACGAGCAGTACTTC. Encoded protein: CASSLMLAGPYEQYF.